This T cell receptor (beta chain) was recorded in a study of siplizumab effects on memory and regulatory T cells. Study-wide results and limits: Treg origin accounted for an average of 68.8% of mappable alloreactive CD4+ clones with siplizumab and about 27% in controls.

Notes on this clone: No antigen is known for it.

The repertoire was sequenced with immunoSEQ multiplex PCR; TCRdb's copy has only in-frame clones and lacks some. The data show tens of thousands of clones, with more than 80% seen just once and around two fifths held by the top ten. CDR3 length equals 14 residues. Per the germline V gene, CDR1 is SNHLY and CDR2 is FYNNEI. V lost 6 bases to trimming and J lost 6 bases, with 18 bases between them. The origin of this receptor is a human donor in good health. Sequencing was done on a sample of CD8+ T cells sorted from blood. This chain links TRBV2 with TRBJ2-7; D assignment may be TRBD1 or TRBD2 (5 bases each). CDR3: CASRGDPLLIEQYF. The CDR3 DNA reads TGTGCCAGCAGGGGGGACCCGCTCTTGATCGAGCAGTACTTC.